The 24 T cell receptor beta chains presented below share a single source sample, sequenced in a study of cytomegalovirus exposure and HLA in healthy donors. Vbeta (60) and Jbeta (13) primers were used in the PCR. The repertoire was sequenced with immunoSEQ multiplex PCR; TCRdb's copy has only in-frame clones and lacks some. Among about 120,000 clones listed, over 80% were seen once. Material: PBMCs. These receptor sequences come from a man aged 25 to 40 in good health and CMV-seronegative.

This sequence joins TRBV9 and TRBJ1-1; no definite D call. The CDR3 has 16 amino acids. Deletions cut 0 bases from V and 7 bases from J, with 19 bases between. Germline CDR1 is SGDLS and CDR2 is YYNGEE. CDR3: CASSVGSRTTTYEAFF. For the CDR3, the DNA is TGTGCCAGCAGCGTAGGTTCTAGGACTACGACATATGAAGCTTTCTTT.

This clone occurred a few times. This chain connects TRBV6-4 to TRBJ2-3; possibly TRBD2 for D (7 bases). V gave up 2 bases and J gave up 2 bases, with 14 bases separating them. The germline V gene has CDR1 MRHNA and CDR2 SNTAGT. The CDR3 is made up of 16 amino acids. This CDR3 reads CASSDRAGASTDTQYF. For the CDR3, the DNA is TGTGCCAGCAGTGACAGGGCGGGGGCCTCCACAGATACGCAGTATTTT.

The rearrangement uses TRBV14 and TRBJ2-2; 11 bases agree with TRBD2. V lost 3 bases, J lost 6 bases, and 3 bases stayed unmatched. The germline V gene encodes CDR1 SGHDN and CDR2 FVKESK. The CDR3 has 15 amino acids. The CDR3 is CASSQSLAGAGELFF. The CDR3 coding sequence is TGTGCCAGCAGCCAGTCACTAGCGGGGGCCGGGGAGCTGTTTTTT. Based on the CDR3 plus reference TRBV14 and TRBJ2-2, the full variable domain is EAGVTQFPSHSVIEKGQTVTLRCDPISGHDNLYWYRRVMGKEIKFLLHFVKESKQDESGMPNNRFLAERTGGTYSTLKVQPAELEDSGVYFCASSQSLAGAGELFFGEGSRLTVL.

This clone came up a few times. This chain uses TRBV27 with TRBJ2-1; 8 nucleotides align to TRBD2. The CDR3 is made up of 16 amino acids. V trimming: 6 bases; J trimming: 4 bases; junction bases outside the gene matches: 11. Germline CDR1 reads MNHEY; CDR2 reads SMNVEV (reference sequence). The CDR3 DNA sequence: TGTGCCAGCAGCACCCCAGCACTAGCGGCATACAATGAGCAGTTCTTC. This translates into CASSTPALAAYNEQFF.

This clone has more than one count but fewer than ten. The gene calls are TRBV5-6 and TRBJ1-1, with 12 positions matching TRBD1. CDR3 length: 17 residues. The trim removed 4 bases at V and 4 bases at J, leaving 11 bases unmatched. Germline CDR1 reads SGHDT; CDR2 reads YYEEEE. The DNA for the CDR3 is TGTGCCAGCAGCCATGGGACAGGGGGCAATCGAGCCACTGAAGCTTTCTTT. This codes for CASSHGTGGNRATEAFF.

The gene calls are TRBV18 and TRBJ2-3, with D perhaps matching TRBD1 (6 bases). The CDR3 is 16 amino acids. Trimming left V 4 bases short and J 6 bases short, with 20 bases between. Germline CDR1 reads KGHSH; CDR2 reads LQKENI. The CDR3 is CASSLGVSGAVDTQYF. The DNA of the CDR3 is TGTGCCAGCTCACTCGGGGTATCAGGGGCTGTGGATACGCAGTATTTT.

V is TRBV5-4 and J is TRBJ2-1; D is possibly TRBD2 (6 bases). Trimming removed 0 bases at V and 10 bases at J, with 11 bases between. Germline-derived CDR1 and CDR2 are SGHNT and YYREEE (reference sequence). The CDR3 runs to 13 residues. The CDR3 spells CASSLAGAGEQFF. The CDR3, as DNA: TGTGCCAGCAGCTTGGCCGGGGCGGGAGAGCAGTTCTTC.

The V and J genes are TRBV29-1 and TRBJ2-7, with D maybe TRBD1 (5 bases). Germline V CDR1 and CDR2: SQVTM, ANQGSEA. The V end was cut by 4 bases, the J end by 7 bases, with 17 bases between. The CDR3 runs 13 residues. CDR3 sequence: CSVADSYRSEQYF. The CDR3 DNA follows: TGCAGCGTTGCCGACAGTTACCGGAGTGAGCAGTACTTC.

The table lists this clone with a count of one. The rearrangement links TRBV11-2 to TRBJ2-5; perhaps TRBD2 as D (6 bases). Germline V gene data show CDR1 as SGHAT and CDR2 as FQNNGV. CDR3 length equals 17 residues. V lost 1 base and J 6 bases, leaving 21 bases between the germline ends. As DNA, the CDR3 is TGTGCCAGCAGCTTAGCCCCCGGGACTCCGCCAAAAAAGACCCAGTACTTC. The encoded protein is CASSLAPGTPPKKTQYF.

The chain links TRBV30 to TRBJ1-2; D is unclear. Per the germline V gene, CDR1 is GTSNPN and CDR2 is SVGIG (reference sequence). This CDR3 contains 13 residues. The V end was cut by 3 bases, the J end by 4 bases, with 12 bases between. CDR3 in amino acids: CAWREASPYGYTF. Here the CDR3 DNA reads TGTGCCTGGAGGGAGGCCTCGCCCTATGGCTACACCTTC.

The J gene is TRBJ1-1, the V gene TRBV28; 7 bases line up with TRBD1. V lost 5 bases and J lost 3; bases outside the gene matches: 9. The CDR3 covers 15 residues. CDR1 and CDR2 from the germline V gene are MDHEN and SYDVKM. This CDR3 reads CASSGGGAEDTEAFF. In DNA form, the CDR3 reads TGTGCCAGCAGTGGAGGGGGCGCAGAGGACACTGAAGCTTTCTTT. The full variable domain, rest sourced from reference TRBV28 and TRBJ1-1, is DVKVTQSSRYLVKRTGEKVFLECVQDMDHENMFWYRQDPGLGLRLIYFSYDVKMKEKGDIPEGYSVSREKKERFSLILESASTNQTSMYLCASSGGGAEDTEAFFGQGTRLTVV.

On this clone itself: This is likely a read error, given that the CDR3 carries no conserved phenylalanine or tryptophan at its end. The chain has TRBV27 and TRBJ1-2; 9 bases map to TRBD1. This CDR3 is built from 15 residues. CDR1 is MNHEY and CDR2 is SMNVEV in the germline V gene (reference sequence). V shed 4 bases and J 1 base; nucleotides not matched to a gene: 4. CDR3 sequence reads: CASSSNRGHNYGYTL. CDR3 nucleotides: TGTGCCAGCAGTTCGAACAGGGGGCATAACTATGGCTACACCCTC.

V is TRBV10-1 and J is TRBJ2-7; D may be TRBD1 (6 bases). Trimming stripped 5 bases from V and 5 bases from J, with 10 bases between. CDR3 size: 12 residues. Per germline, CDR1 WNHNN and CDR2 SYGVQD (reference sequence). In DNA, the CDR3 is TGCGCCAGCAGTAAACAGGGTAACGAGCAGTACTTC. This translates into CASSKQGNEQYF.

CDR3: CASSRQGNNEKLFF. The CDR3 nucleotides are TGTGCCAGCAGTCGACAGGGGAATAATGAAAAACTGTTTTTT. This chain joins TRBV6-6 and TRBJ1-4; 8 bases match TRBD1. V lost 5 bases, J lost 4 bases, and 3 bases stayed unmatched. CDR3 length equals 14 residues. Germline assignment: CDR1 MNHNY and CDR2 SVGAGI (reference sequence).

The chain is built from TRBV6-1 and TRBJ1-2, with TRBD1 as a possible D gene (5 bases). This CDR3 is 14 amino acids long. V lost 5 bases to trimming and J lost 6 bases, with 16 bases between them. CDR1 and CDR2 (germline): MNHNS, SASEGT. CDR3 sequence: CASSPPQGTHGYTF. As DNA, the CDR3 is TGTGCCAGCAGTCCCCCCCAGGGAACGCATGGCTACACCTTC.

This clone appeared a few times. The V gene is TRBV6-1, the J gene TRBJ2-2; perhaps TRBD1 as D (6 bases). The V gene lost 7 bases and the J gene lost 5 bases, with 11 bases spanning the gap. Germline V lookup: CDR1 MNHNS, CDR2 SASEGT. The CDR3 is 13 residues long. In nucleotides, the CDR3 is TGTGCCAGCACTGCCCAGGGGACCGGGGAGCTGTTTTTT. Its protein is CASTAQGTGELFF.

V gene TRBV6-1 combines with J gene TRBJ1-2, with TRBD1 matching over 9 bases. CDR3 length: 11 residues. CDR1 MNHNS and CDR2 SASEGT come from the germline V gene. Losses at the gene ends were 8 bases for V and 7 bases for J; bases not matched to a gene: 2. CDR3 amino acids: CASGTGIGYTF. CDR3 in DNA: TGTGCCAGCGGGACAGGGATTGGCTACACCTTC.

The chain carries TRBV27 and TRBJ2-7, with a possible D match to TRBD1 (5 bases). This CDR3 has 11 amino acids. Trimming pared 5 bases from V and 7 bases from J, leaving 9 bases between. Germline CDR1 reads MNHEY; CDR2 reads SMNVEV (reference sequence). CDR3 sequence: CASSVGREQYF. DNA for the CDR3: TGTGCCAGCAGTGTGGGGCGGGAGCAGTACTTC.

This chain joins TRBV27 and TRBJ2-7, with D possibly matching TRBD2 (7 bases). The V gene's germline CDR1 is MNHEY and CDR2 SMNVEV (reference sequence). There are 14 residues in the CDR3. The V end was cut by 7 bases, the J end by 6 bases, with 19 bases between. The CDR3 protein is CASTPGGPRGEQYF. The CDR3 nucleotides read TGTGCCAGCACCCCGGGGGGCCCTAGGGGCGAGCAGTACTTC.

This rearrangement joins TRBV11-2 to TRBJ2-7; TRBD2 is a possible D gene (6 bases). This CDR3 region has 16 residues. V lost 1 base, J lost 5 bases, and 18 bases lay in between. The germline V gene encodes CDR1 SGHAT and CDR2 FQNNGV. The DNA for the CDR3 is TGTGCCAGCAGCTTAGGAGCTCTAGCGAATATCAACGAGCAGTACTTC. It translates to CASSLGALANINEQYF.

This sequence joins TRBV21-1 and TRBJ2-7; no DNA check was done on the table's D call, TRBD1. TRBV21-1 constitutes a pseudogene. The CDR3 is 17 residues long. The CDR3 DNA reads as TGTGCCAGCAGCAAAGAGCGTCCCGGGACAGGGTACCACGAGCAGTACTTC. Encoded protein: CASSKERPGTGYHEQYF.

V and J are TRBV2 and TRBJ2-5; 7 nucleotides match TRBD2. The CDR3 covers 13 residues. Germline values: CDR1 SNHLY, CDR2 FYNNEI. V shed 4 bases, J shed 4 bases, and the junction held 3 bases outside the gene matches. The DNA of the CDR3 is TGTGCCAGCAGTGGTAGGGAGGGAGAGACCCAGTACTTC. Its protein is CASSGREGETQYF.

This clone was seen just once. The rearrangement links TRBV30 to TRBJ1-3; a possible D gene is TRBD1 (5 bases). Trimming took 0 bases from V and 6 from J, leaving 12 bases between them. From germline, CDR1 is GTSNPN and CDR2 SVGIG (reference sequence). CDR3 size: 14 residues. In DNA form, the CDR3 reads TGTGCCTGGAGTGTATATGGGGCGGTAAACACCATATATTTT. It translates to CAWSVYGAVNTIYF.

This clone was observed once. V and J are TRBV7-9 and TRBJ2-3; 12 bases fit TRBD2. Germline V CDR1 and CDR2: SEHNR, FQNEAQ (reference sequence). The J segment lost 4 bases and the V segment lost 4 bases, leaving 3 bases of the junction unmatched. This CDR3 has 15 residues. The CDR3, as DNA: TGTGCCAGCAGCTCTAGCGGGGGGGTAGCAGATACGCAGTATTTT. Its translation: CASSSSGGVADTQYF.